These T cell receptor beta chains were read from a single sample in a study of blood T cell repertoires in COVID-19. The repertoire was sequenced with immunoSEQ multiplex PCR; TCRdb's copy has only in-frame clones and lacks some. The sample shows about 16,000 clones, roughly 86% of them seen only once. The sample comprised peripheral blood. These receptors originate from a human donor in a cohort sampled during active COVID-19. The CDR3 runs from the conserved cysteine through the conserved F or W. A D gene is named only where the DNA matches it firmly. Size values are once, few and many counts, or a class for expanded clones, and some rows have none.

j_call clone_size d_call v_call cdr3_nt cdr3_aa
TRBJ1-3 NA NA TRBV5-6 TGTGCCAGCAGCTTGGCCATGGCTTCTGGAAACACCATATATTTT CASSLAMASGNTIYF
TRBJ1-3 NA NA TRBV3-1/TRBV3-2 TGTGCCAGCAGCCAATTTATCGGAAACACCATATATTTT CASSQFIGNTIYF
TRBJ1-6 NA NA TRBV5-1 TGCGCCAGCAGCTTGGAGTGGGCCACACAGAATTCACCCCTCCACTTT CASSLEWATQNSPLHF
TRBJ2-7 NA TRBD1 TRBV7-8 TGTGCCAGCAGCCAGGGGGCGGGCGGCTACGAGCAGTACTTC CASSQGAGGYEQYF
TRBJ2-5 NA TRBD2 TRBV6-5 TGTGCCAGCAGTTATTGGACTAGCCATGGAGAGACCCAGTACTTC CASSYWTSHGETQYF
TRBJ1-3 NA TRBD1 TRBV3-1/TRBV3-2 TGTGCCAGCAGCCAAGCCGGACAGGCATACTCTGGAAACACCATATATTTT CASSQAGQAYSGNTIYF
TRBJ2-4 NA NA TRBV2 TGTGCCAGCGTGAGAGACACTGGGTCTTACATTCAGTACTTC CASVRDTGSYIQYF
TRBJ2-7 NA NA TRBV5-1 TGCGCCAGCAGCTCAGACACTTACGAGCAGTACTTC CASSSDTYEQYF
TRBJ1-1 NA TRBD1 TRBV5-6 TGTGCCAGCAGCCTCACAGGGGCGAGGGGTGAAGCTTTCTTT CASSLTGARGEAFF
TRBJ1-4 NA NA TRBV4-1 TGCGCCAGCAGCCCCCGCTGGGGGGGTCCTACTAATGAAAAACTGTTTTTT CASSPRWGGPTNEKLFF
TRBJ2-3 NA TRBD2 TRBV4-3 TGCGCCAGCAGCCAAGAGGGGGGGACGTTCACAGATACGCAGTATTTT CASSQEGGTFTDTQYF
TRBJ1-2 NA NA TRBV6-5 TGTGCCAGCAGCCCACAGGATAACTATGGCTACACCTTC CASSPQDNYGYTF
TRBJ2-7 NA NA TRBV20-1 TGCAGTGCTAGTCTTCCCCGGGACTTCTCCTACGAGCAGTACTTC CSASLPRDFSYEQYF
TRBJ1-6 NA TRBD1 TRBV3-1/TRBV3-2 TGTGCCAGCAGCCACGTACCGGGACAGAGATATAATTCACCCCTCCACTTT CASSHVPGQRYNSPLHF
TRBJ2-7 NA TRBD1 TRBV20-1 TGCAGTGCTAGTCTAAGCAGGGGGCGACTAGGGGAGCAGTACTTC CSASLSRGRLGEQYF
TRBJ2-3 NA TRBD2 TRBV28 TGTGCCAGCAGTTTTAGCGGGGGGAGAGATACGCAGTATTTT CASSFSGGRDTQYF
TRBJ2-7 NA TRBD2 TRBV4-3 TGCGCCAGCAGCTTGGGACTACCCTCCTACGAGCAGTACTTC CASSLGLPSYEQYF
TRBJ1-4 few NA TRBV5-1 TGCGCCAGCAGCCCTGTCGCGGGGGCTGGCGAAAAACTGTTTTTT CASSPVAGAGEKLFF
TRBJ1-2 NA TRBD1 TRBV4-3 TGCGCCAGCAGTCGGGGACAGGTTAACTATGGCTACACCTTC CASSRGQVNYGYTF
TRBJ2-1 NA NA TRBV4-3 TGCGCCAGCGCCGTGGGGCGTCACAATGAGCAGTTCTTC CASAVGRHNEQFF
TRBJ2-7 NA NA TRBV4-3 TGCGCCAGCAGCCAAGTGTTTGGAGTGCCCCTCTACGAGCAGTACTTC CASSQVFGVPLYEQYF
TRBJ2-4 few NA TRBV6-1 TGTGCCAGCAGTGGATGGACAGACGTAGCCAAAAACATTCAGTACTTC CASSGWTDVAKNIQYF
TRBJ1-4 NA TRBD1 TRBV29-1 TGCAGCGTCCTGACAGGGTATGAAAAACTGTTTTTT CSVLTGYEKLFF
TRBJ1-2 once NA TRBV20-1 TGCAGTGCCACCGGGGGGAGGGAATACACCTTC CSATGGREYTF
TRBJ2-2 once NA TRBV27 TGTGCCAGCAGTTTCTCCGGCTGGTACAGGGTGGTCGGGGAGCTGTTTTTT CASSFSGWYRVVGELFF
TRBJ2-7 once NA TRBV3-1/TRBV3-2 TGTGCCAGCAGCCGCAACCGGGACTCCTACGAGCAGTACTTC CASSRNRDSYEQYF
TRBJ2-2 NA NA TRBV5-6 TGTGCCAGCAGCCCCCCCCCGGCAGGGGACACCGGGGAGCTGTTTTTT CASSPPPAGDTGELFF
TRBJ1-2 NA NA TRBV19 TGTGCCAGTAGTATAGTTGGGGGGTCTTGGGGCTACACCTTC CASSIVGGSWGYTF
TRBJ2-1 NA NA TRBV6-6 TGTGCCAGCAGCTCAGGGTACAATGAGCAGTTCTTC CASSSGYNEQFF
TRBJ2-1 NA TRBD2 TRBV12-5 TGTGCTAGTGGTTTGTTTACGACTAGCGGGGGGGTATACGGTGAGCAGTTCTTC CASGLFTTSGGVYGEQFF
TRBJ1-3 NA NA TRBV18 TGTGCCAGCTCACCCCAGGGCTGGAGCTCTGGAAACACCATATATTTT CASSPQGWSSGNTIYF
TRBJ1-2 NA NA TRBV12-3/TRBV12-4 TGTGCCAGCGGGACACCCCATAGCTATGGCTACACCTTC CASGTPHSYGYTF
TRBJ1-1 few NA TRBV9 TGTGCCAGCAGCGCCTCTCTTAGGAACTCGAGGGACACTGAAGCTTTCTTT CASSASLRNSRDTEAFF
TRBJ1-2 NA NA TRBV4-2 TGTGCCAGCAGCCCGGGTCCAGAGAACTATGGCTACACCTTC CASSPGPENYGYTF
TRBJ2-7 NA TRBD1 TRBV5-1 TGCGCCAGCAGCTTTGCCGGGACAGGGTACGAGCAGTACTTC CASSFAGTGYEQYF
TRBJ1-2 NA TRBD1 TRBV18 TGTGCCAGCTCACCACCGGGACAGGGAAAGAGTGGCTACACCTTC CASSPPGQGKSGYTF
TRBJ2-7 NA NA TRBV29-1 TGCAGCGTTGAGGCAGGATACTACGAGCAGTACTTC CSVEAGYYEQYF
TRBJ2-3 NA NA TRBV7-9 TGTGCCAGCAGCTTAGACTGGGCCCTAGATACGCAGTATTTT CASSLDWALDTQYF
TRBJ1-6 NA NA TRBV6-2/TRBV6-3 TGTGCCAGCAGTTACCCACTAAATTCACCCCTCCACTTT CASSYPLNSPLHF
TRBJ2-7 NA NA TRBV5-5 TGTGCCAGCAGCTTGGCAGGGCCCGGGGGGCAGTACTTC CASSLAGPGGQYF
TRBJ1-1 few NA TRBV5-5 TGTGCCAGCAGCTTACGACTCCCAGCTGAAGCTTTCTTT CASSLRLPAEAFF
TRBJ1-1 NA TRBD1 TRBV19 TGTGCCAGTAGTATCCCGGGGGACAGGGGGACGTGGACTGAAGCTTTCTTT CASSIPGDRGTWTEAFF
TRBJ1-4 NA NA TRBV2 TGTGCCAGCAGTGAAACGGGTAGGAAACTGTTTTTT CASSETGRKLFF
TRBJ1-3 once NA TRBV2 TGTGCCAGCAGCCTCGACAGGATAGAATACTCTGGAAACACCATATATTTT CASSLDRIEYSGNTIYF
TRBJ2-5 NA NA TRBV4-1 TGCGCCAGCAGCCCTCGGGAAGCGAAAGAGACCCAGTACTTC CASSPREAKETQYF
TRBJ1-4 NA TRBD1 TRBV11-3 TGTGCCAGCAGCTTAGATCCGGACAGGGAAACTAATGAAAAACTGTTTTTT CASSLDPDRETNEKLFF
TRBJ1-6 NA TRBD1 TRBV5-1 TGCGCCAGCAGCCTCACGACAGGGGCCTTATCCTATAATTCACCCCTCCACTTT CASSLTTGALSYNSPLHF
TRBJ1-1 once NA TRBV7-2 TGTGCCAGCAGCTTACAGGGGTTGTACACTGAAGCTTTCTTT CASSLQGLYTEAFF
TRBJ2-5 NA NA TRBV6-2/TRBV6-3 TGTGCCAGCAGTTACTCGCGTTCCAACAGGATGATTTACTTC CASSYSRSNRMIYF
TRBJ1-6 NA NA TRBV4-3 TGCGCCAGCAGCCACGTCGACGGCGGCTCACCCCTCCACTTT CASSHVDGGSPLHF